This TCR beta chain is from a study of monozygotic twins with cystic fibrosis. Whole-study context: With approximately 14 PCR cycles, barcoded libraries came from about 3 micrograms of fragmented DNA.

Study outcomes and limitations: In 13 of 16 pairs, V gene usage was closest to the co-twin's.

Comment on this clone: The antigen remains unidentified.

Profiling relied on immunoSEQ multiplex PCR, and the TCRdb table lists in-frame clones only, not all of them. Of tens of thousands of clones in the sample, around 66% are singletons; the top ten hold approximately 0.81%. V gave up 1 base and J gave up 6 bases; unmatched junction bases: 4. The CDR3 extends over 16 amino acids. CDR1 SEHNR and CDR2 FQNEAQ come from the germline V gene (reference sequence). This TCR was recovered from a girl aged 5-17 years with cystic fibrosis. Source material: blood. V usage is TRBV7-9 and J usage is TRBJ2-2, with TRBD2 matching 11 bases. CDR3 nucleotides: TGTGCCAGCAGCTTAGAACTAGCGGGAGCAGCCGGGGAGCTGTTTTTT. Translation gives CASSLELAGAAGELFF.